The source of this TCR beta chain is a study of blood T cell repertoires in COVID-19. Germline trimming cut 3 bases from V and 5 bases from J; bases unmatched to any gene: 7. Germline values: CDR1 SGHAT, CDR2 FQDESV (reference sequence). This CDR3 has 16 amino acids. Per the original methods: Reference gene primer amplification gave nucleated cell count estimates. Sequenced by immunoSEQ multiplex PCR; TCRdb stores in-frame clones only, minus some. The V and J calls and the clone size are those of that table, but D and trimming were determined from the DNA. The sample includes over 100,000 clones, 65% to 90% seen only once; the top ten take approximately 10%.

The J gene is TRBJ2-5, the V gene TRBV11-1, with 12 bases that match TRBD2. The sequence was obtained from a man older than 75 with acute or convalescent COVID-19. Source material: peripheral blood. CDR3 residues: CASSFRLAGARETQYF. The CDR3 region has the DNA TGTGCCAGCAGCTTTAGACTAGCGGGAGCGCGGGAGACCCAGTACTTC. Looking up the rest from reference TRBV11-1 and TRBJ2-5 gives the full variable domain: EAEVAQSPRYKITEKSQAVAFWCDPISGHATLYWYRQILGQGPELLVQFQDESVVDDSQLPKDRFSAERLKGVDSTLKIQPAELGDSAMYLCASSFRLAGARETQYFGPGTRLLVL.